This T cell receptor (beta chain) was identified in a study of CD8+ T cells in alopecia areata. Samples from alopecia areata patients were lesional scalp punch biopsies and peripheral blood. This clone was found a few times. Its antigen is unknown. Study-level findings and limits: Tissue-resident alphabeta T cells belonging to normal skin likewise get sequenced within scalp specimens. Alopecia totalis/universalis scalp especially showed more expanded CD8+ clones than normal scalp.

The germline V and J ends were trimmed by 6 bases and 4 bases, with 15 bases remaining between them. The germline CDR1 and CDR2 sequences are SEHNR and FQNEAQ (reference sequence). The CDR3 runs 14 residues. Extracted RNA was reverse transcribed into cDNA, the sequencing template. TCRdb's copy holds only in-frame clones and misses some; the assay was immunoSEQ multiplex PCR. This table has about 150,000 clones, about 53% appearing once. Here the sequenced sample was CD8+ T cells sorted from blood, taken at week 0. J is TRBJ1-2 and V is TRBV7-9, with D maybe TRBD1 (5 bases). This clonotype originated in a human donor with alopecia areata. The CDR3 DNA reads TGTGCCAGCAGTATTCCTCCTGACAGCTATGGCTACACCTTC. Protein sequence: CASSIPPDSYGYTF. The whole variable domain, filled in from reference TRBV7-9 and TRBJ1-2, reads DTGVSQNPRHKITKRGQNVTFRCDPISEHNRLYWYRQTLGQGPEFLTYFQNEAQLEKSRLLSDRFSAERPKGSFSTLEIQRTEQGDSAMYLCASSIPPDSYGYTFGSGTRLTVV.